The clone carrying this TCR beta chain was recorded a few times. The V gene's germline CDR1 is LNHDA and CDR2 SQIVND (reference sequence). The CDR3 is 14 amino acids. The germline V and J ends were trimmed by 0 bases and 8 bases, with 13 bases remaining between them. Seattle patients were enrolled during active infection and followed longitudinally. Original processing methods: Nucleated cell counts were estimated from reference gene primer amplification. The protocol was immunoSEQ multiplex PCR, while the TCRdb copy is restricted to in-frame clones and leaves out a portion. Clone size and the V and J calls come from that table; the DNA yielded D and trimming. This sample has 150,000 to 200,000 clones, with about 85% found just once. The source of the sample is a study of blood T cell repertoires in COVID-19. Study summary: The study drew acute and convalescent COVID-19 samples from the United States, Italy and Spain. PBMCs, B-cell-depleted T cells, or T cells provided the cDNA or gDNA that made up the material.

The origin of this receptor is an elderly man with COVID-19, enrolled during active disease. The V gene is TRBV19, the J gene TRBJ1-2; D call uncertain. Sequenced sample: peripheral blood. The CDR3 loop reads CASSIDTSYQGYTF. The CDR3 coding sequence is TGTGCCAGTAGTATAGATACGTCGTACCAGGGCTACACCTTC.